A selection of T cell receptor beta chains follows, all from one sample in a study of shared clonotypes between healthy human individuals. Profiled with immunoSEQ multiplex PCR; TCRdb holds only in-frame clones, not every one. The repertoire includes about 2 million clones, roughly 95% of them detected once, and 1.1% sits in the top ten. The source material was naive CD8+ T cells sorted from blood. These receptors were obtained from a man in his late teens or twenties in good health. CDR3s include the opening cysteine and the closing phenylalanine or tryptophan.

>TRBJ2-7|TRBV4-1
CASSQVEGDEQYF
>TRBJ1-5|TRBV10-2
CASSDWDRGMRNQPQHF
>TRBJ1-2|TRBV6-4
CASSDSSATYTF
>TRBJ2-1|TRBV27
CASSLGGSSYNEQFF
>TRBJ2-7|TRBV5-1
CASSTDSYEQYF
>TRBJ2-1|TRBV2
CASSADSYNEQFF
>TRBJ1-5|TRBV5-1
CASSLSDPVNQPQHF
>TRBJ2-5|TRBV19
CASSIQAQETQYF
>TRBJ1-1|TRBV7-9
CAERTRGGTEAFF
>TRBJ2-1|TRBV29-1
CSVARHQHNEQFF
>TRBJ2-7|TRBV27
CASSGGGIYEQYF
>TRBJ2-7|TRBV20-1
CSAREGGGEYF